This TCR beta chain was sequenced during a study of T cell changes during pregnancy in multiple sclerosis (dated by TCRdb to about 2019). Looking at the study overall: The study examined how the T cell repertoire changed over the course of pregnancy in women with multiple sclerosis.

A word on this clone: No antigen is known for it. A read error may account for a junction end that differs from germline.

Per the germline V gene, SGHRS is the CDR1 and YFSETQ is the CDR2. The CDR3, from cysteine to phenylalanine, totals 16 residues. Only the CDR3 region is kept as DNA, spanning 48 bases read in frame from base 1. Receptor amplification or capture employed the immunoSEQ multiplex PCR assay. The immuneACCESS repertoire file appears here via TCRdb, limited to in-frame rearrangements. These files lack a portion of the clones; in checked studies, under half of the deficit traces to unresolved V genes, and the cause of the others is not known. Present in this sample are tens of thousands of clones, roughly 92% of which were seen just once. Over 1% of the sample belongs to the ten largest clones.

The rearranged chain carries TRBV5-1 and TRBJ2-6; 7 bases in the junction line up with TRBD2. This TCR was recovered from a female donor with multiple sclerosis, enrolled in a pregnancy study. Sequencing used peripheral blood, obtained in the third trimester of pregnancy. The nucleotide sequence is TGCGCCAGTAGGGGAGGGCAGGTCGATGGGGCCGACGTCCTGACTTTC. Its protein reads: CASRGGQVDGADVLTF.